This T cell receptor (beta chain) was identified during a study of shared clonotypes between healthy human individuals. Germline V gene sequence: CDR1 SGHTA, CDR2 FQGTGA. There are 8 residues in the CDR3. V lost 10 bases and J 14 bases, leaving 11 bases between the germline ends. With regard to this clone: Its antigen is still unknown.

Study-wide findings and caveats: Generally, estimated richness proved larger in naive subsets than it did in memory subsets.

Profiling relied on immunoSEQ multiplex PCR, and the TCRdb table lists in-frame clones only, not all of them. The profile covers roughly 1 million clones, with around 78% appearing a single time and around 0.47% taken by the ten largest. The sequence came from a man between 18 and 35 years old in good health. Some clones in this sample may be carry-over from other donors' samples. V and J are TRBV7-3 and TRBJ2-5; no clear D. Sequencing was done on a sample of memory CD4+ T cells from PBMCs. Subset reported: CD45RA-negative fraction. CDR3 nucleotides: TGTGCCATGGCGGAGCGATACTTC. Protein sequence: CAMAERYF.